Described below is a single T cell receptor (beta chain) sequence and its context. The antigen is not known. The use of a sample-barcoded 5' primer and a J-beta primer mix characterized a second PCR of about 7 to 12 cycles. TCRdb analysed the 5' RACE reads with MiXCR anew, one entry per CDR3 protein. The sample comprises roughly 800,000 distinct CDR3 sequences, more than 45% of which are singletons, and 22% rests with the top ten. This sample is part of a study of blood T cells in healthy people across ages. Study conclusions and caveats: Comparison with aged donors showed that long-lived donors had more naive CD4+ cells and higher diversity.

What was sequenced was blood. This sequence originates from a man aged 25 to 45 in good health.

Here the CDR3 reads CASSLSLTTEAFF. In DNA, the CDR3 is TGTGCCAGCAGCTTATCGTTGACAACTGAAGCTTTCTTT. The chain uses TRBV7-6 and TRBJ1-1; D unresolved. Germline V gives CDR1 SGHVS, CDR2 FNYEAQ. This CDR3 comprises 13 residues. V was clipped by 2 bases and J by 5 bases, with 9 bases between them.